This TCR beta chain was captured by sequencing in a study of blood T cell repertoires in COVID-19. Whole-study context: The samples span acute and convalescent COVID-19 from the United States, Italy and Spain. T cells, B-cell-depleted T cells, or PBMCs provided the cDNA or gDNA that served as material.

As originally analysed: Amplification of reference gene primers was used by the study to estimate nucleated cell counts. The data were produced by immunoSEQ multiplex PCR, yet TCRdb's version contains in-frame clones alone and is incomplete. That table furnishes V, J and clone size, whereas the DNA furnished D and trimming. The table records around 100,000 clones, approximately 84% of them present only once. V was pared by 1 base and J by 4 bases, with 6 bases of the junction left unmatched. This CDR3 contains 16 residues. Germline V gene data show CDR1 as LGHDT and CDR2 as YNNKEL (reference sequence).

Sequenced sample: peripheral blood. The chain links TRBV3-1 (or the pseudogene TRBV3-2) to TRBJ2-2, with 7 bases matching TRBD2. This TCR was recovered from a middle-aged man with active or convalescent COVID-19. This CDR3 is CASSQVSGGITGELFF. In DNA form, the CDR3 reads TGTGCCAGCAGCCAAGTTTCCGGGGGGATCACCGGGGAGCTGTTTTTT.